These 32 T cell receptor beta chains were all obtained from the same sample, sequenced in a study of OX40 agonist ivuxolimab in advanced cancers. Assay: immunoSEQ multiplex PCR; the TCRdb copy retains only in-frame clones and omits some. The top ten hold about 0.93% of the sample, which has around 140,000 clones, about 93% seen once. Sample: CD4+ or CD8+ T cells sorted from blood, taken in a trial of the OX40 agonist ivuxolimab. All receptors come from an adult with an advanced solid tumor such as melanoma, head and neck, liver or kidney cancer.

The chain joins TRBV5-4 to TRBJ1-1; D unclear. The CDR3 totals 13 residues. Per the germline V gene, CDR1 is SGHNT and CDR2 is YYREEE (reference sequence). The germline V and J ends were trimmed by 3 bases and 1 base, with 7 bases remaining between them. The CDR3 DNA reads TGTGCCAGCAGCTATGAACAGAACACTGAAGCTTTCTTT. This encodes CASSYEQNTEAFF. The full variable domain, in which reference TRBV5-4 and TRBJ1-1 provide the parts outside the CDR3, is ETGVTQSPTHLIKTRGQQVTLRCSSQSGHNTVSWYQQALGQGPQFIFQYYREEENGRGNFPPRFSGLQFPNYSSELNVNALELDDSALYLCASSYEQNTEAFFGQGTRLTVV.

This clone has just a few counts. As DNA, the CDR3 is TGTGCCAGCAGCACCGGGACTAGCGGGGATACGCAGTATTTT. It encodes CASSTGTSGDTQYF. The V and J genes are TRBV7-3 and TRBJ2-3; 12 bases align to TRBD2. Germline-derived CDR1 and CDR2 are SGHTA and FQGTGA. This CDR3 is 14 amino acids long. The V gene end was trimmed by 5 bases and the J gene end by 6 bases; junction bases not matched to a gene: 3.

The sample holds a few counts of this clone. The J gene is TRBJ1-1, the V gene TRBV30, with D unresolved. The V gene's germline CDR1 is GTSNPN and CDR2 SVGIG (reference sequence). Trimming cost V 0 bases and J 9 bases, with 11 bases left between them. CDR3 length: 12 amino acids. CDR3 DNA: TGTGCCTGGAGTGTACAATTCCAGAAAGCTTTCTTT. Translation: CAWSVQFQKAFF.

The genes are TRBV7-9 and TRBJ2-1; 7 nucleotides align to TRBD1. The CDR3 runs 17 residues. V trimming: 5 bases; J trimming: 8 bases; junction bases outside the gene matches: 18. Germline assignment: CDR1 SEHNR and CDR2 FQNEAQ (reference sequence). CDR3 loop: CASSQDLARGSVYEQFF. CDR3 DNA sequence: TGTGCCAGCAGCCAAGATCTCGCCAGGGGGTCGGTCTATGAGCAGTTCTTC.

On this clone itself: This specimen includes other DNA sequences encoding the same CDR3. This chain connects TRBV6-6 to TRBJ1-2; TRBD1 matches at 8 bases. V shed 10 bases and J 5 bases; nucleotides not matched to a gene: 12. The CDR3 runs 14 residues. In germline, CDR1 is MNHNY, CDR2 SVGAGI (reference sequence). Written as DNA, the CDR3 is TGTGCCACCGACGGACAGGGCGGAGCTTATGGCTACACCTTC. Translated, it gives CATDGQGGAYGYTF.

The chain is built from TRBV29-1 and TRBJ1-2, with 7 nucleotides matching TRBD1. The germline V gene encodes CDR1 SQVTM and CDR2 ANQGSEA. Losses at the gene ends were 8 bases for V and 6 bases for J; bases not matched to a gene: 6. CDR3 length: 11 residues. CDR3 in DNA: TGCAGCCTCACAGGGGTGAATGGCTACACCTTC. Translating gives CSLTGVNGYTF.

The rearrangement joins TRBV11-2 to TRBJ1-2, with 8 bases fitting TRBD1. V dropped 4 bases and J dropped 5; count of bases not matched to a gene: 12. Germline CDR1 SGHAT, CDR2 FQNNGV. The CDR3 length is 16 residues. The CDR3 spells CASSSSRTGLMYGYTF. The CDR3, as DNA: TGTGCCAGCAGCTCCTCCCGGACAGGGTTGATGTATGGCTACACCTTC.

The chain carries TRBV4-1 and TRBJ1-6; tentatively, D is TRBD1 (5 bases). From germline, CDR1 is MGHRA and CDR2 YSYEKL. The V and J ends lost 1 base and 0 bases respectively, with 16 bases between them. CDR3 length: 19 residues. The CDR3 reads CASSQALAGRISYNSPLHF. In DNA, the CDR3 is TGCGCCAGCAGCCAAGCCTTGGCAGGGAGGATCTCCTATAATTCACCCCTCCACTTT.

The rearrangement links TRBV7-9 to TRBJ1-2; D uncertain. Germline assignment: CDR1 SEHNR and CDR2 FQNEAQ (reference sequence). V was trimmed by 5 bases and J by 6 bases, leaving 13 bases between them. The CDR3 extends over 13 amino acids. CDR3 sequence reads: CASSPIDPHGYTF. The CDR3 coding sequence is TGTGCCAGCAGCCCCATAGACCCGCATGGCTACACCTTC.

The chain employs TRBV6-5 and TRBJ2-2; 10 bases align to TRBD2. Germline trimming cut 6 bases from V and 5 bases from J; bases unmatched to any gene: 6. Germline V CDR1 and CDR2: MNHEY, SVGAGI. The CDR3 contains 15 residues. The CDR3 DNA reads as TGTGCCAGCAGGCGAGCGGGAGGGCCAACCGGGGAGCTGTTTTTT. Its protein product is CASRRAGGPTGELFF.

The V and J genes are TRBV9 and TRBJ1-3; D unclear. V dropped 4 bases and J dropped 3 bases, with 11 bases sitting between them. In germline, CDR1 is SGDLS, CDR2 YYNGEE. There are 14 residues in the CDR3. CDR3 sequence: CASSPTQRGNTIYF. The CDR3, as DNA: TGTGCCAGCAGCCCGACCCAGCGTGGAAACACCATATATTTT.

This clone was recorded once. This chain connects TRBV4-3 to TRBJ2-1; perhaps D is TRBD1 or TRBD2 (6 bases each). Trimming left V 4 bases short and J 5 bases short, with 18 bases between. The CDR3 runs to 16 residues. Germline V gene lookup returns CDR1 LGHNA and CDR2 YSLEER. CDR3 sequence: CASSRQQGGYNNEQFF. The DNA of the CDR3 is TGCGCCAGCAGCCGCCAACAGGGAGGATACAACAATGAGCAGTTCTTC.

The V and J genes are TRBV6-1 and TRBJ1-5; tentatively, D is TRBD1 (5 bases). The V gene's germline CDR1 is MNHNS and CDR2 SASEGT. The CDR3 is 13 amino acids. Trimming removed 2 bases at V and 10 bases at J, with 12 bases between. CDR3 amino acids: CASSEHTDSPQHF. The CDR3 nucleotides are TGTGCCAGCAGTGAACATACCGACAGTCCCCAGCATTTT.

The chain couples TRBV6-5 to TRBJ1-4, with D perhaps TRBD1 (6 bases). The germline CDR1 and CDR2 sequences are MNHEY and SVGAGI. V dropped 4 bases and J dropped 8 bases, with 11 bases sitting between them. The CDR3 extends over 13 amino acids. As DNA, the CDR3 is TGTGCCAGCAGTTCTGGACAGCGAGAAAAACTGTTTTTT. Translated: CASSSGQREKLFF.

The gene calls are TRBV28 and TRBJ2-1; a weak D match, TRBD1 (6 bases). Germline V CDR1 and CDR2: MDHEN, SYDVKM. This CDR3 has 16 residues. The V end lost 5 bases, the J end lost 6 bases, and 20 bases lay between the germline ends. The CDR3 DNA is TGTGCCAGCAGTCCCCCTGGGCAGGGGTCTGGCAATGAGCAGTTCTTC. Translated, it gives CASSPPGQGSGNEQFF.

This clone was recorded only once. This chain links TRBV6-1 with TRBJ1-2; possibly TRBD1 for D (5 bases). This CDR3 has 15 amino acids. Germline V lookup: CDR1 MNHNS, CDR2 SASEGT. V dropped 4 bases and J dropped 5 bases, with 17 bases sitting between them. The CDR3 DNA sequence: TGTGCCAGCAGTGGAACAGTGGGGACCTTTTATGGCTACACCTTC. Protein sequence: CASSGTVGTFYGYTF.

The chain combines TRBV5-1 with TRBJ1-1; D is unclear. The CDR3 has 15 residues. The germline gives CDR1 SGHRS, CDR2 YFSETQ. The ends were cut back, 1 base at V and 7 bases at J, with 17 bases in the middle. The CDR3 bases are TGCGCCAGCAGCTTGACATACAATCCGTCAGGTGAAGCTTTCTTT. Translating it yields CASSLTYNPSGEAFF.

This clone was observed once. The chain joins TRBV19 to TRBJ1-2; D uncertain. Germline V gene sequence: CDR1 LNHDA, CDR2 SQIVND (reference sequence). CDR3 size: 13 residues. Trimming stripped 5 bases from V and 2 bases from J, with 9 bases between. CDR3 in DNA: TGTGCCAGTAGTTCGACGGTAAACTATGGCTACACCTTC. It is translated as CASSSTVNYGYTF.

This chain uses TRBV19 with TRBJ1-4, with 7 bases matching TRBD1. The V gene's germline CDR1 is LNHDA and CDR2 SQIVND (reference sequence). The ends lost 6 bases at V and 7 bases at J; junction bases unmatched: 17. CDR3 size: 17 residues. CDR3 amino acids: CASRLPTGPNQREKLFF. CDR3 nucleotide sequence: TGTGCCAGTAGACTGCCGACAGGGCCTAATCAGCGTGAAAAACTGTTTTTT.

The gene calls are TRBV2 and TRBJ2-1; D gene uncertain. CDR1 and CDR2 from the germline V gene are SNHLY and FYNNEI. V lost 5 bases, J lost 4 bases, and 15 bases lay in between. The CDR3 has 15 amino acids. The CDR3 spells CASSSDSIGYNEQFF. The CDR3 DNA is TGTGCCAGCAGTTCCGACTCCATAGGGTACAATGAGCAGTTCTTC.

This clone has a handful of counts. This rearrangement joins TRBV18 to TRBJ1-4; no reliable D call. This CDR3 is built from 14 residues. Germline V CDR1 and CDR2: KGHSH, LQKENI. V lost 1 base, J lost 1 base, and 4 bases lay in between. CDR3 coding DNA: TGTGCCAGCTCACCACAGGGAACTAATGAAAAACTGTTTTTT. This encodes CASSPQGTNEKLFF.

V and J are TRBV2 and TRBJ2-5; TRBD2 matches 14 bases. The J segment lost 5 bases and the V segment lost 6 bases, leaving 8 bases of the junction unmatched. CDR3 length equals 16 residues. Germline assignment: CDR1 SNHLY and CDR2 FYNNEI. The CDR3 is CASSVRLAGGGETQYF. The CDR3 DNA reads TGTGCCAGCAGCGTCCGACTAGCGGGAGGGGGGGAGACCCAGTACTTC.

The chain has TRBV2 and TRBJ1-2; 10 bases align to TRBD1. This CDR3 spans 15 amino acids. Germline lookup yields CDR1 SNHLY and CDR2 FYNNEI. The trim removed 7 bases at V and 4 bases at J, leaving 9 bases unmatched. CDR3 region: CASTSPDRGTYGYTF. CDR3 sequence (DNA): TGTGCCAGCACCAGCCCGGACAGGGGGACCTATGGCTACACCTTC.

V gene TRBV9 combines with J gene TRBJ2-3; 9 bases line up with TRBD1. Germline trimming cut 0 bases from V and 6 bases from J; bases unmatched to any gene: 8. The CDR3 length is 16 residues. Germline CDR1 reads SGDLS; CDR2 reads YYNGEE. CDR3 sequence: CASSVAWGQGVDTQYF. Written as DNA, the CDR3 is TGTGCCAGCAGCGTAGCTTGGGGACAGGGAGTTGATACGCAGTATTTT. The complete variable domain, with remaining parts taken from reference TRBV9 and TRBJ2-3, reads DSGVTQTPKHLITATGQRVTLRCSPRSGDLSVYWYQQSLDQGLQFLIQYYNGEERAKGNILERFSAQQFPDLHSELNLSSLELGDSALYFCASSVAWGQGVDTQYFGPGTRLTVL.

The chain combines TRBV7-8 with TRBJ2-6; tentative D call: TRBD2 (5 bases). Germline V gene data show CDR1 as SGHVS and CDR2 as FQNEAQ. Trimming cost V 0 bases and J 0 bases, with 18 bases left between them. The CDR3 length is 20 residues. In nucleotides, the CDR3 is TGTGCCAGCAGCTTAGCGAGGGTTTTCGGCGGCTTCTCTGGGGCCAACGTCCTGACTTTC. It codes for CASSLARVFGGFSGANVLTF.

This chain connects TRBV6-4 to TRBJ2-4; 8 nucleotides match TRBD2. The germline V gene has CDR1 MRHNA and CDR2 SNTAGT. J gave up 4 bases and V 3 bases, and 8 bases lay outside the gene matches. This CDR3 comprises 16 residues. The DNA for the CDR3 is TGTGCCAGCAGTGAGTTCCTAGCGGGTCGTAAAAACATTCAGTACTTC. This encodes CASSEFLAGRKNIQYF.

The J gene is TRBJ2-1, the V gene TRBV11-1; the match to TRBD2 covers 8 bases. CDR1 and CDR2 from the germline V gene are SGHAT and FQDESV (reference sequence). J was trimmed by 7 bases and V by 4 bases; bases with no gene match: 3. This CDR3 has 13 amino acids. The chain's CDR3 is CASSSERGNEQFF. Here the CDR3 DNA reads TGTGCCAGCAGCTCGGAGCGGGGGAATGAGCAGTTCTTC.

The V call is TRBV25-1, the J call TRBJ2-4; TRBD2 agrees at 7 bases. CDR3 length: 15 residues. Germline-derived CDR1 and CDR2 are MGHDK and SYGVNS. The V gene end was trimmed by 2 bases and the J gene end by 1 base; junction bases not matched to a gene: 2. For the CDR3, the DNA is TGTGCCAGCAGTGAAGGGGAGGGGGCCAAAAACATTCAGTACTTC. Its protein is CASSEGEGAKNIQYF.

The chain uses TRBV14 and TRBJ2-1, with D hard to call. The ends were cut back, 4 bases at V and 8 bases at J, with 21 bases in the middle. Germline values: CDR1 SGHDN, CDR2 FVKESK. This CDR3 is 16 amino acids long. The CDR3: CASSPGPNLKVDEQFF. CDR3 bases: TGTGCCAGCAGCCCCGGACCTAACCTCAAAGTGGATGAGCAGTTCTTC.

The rearrangement uses TRBV19 and TRBJ1-5; TRBD1 might be the D (5 bases). Looked up from germline, CDR1 is LNHDA and CDR2 is SQIVND (reference sequence). This CDR3 has 13 residues. With 6 bases removed from V and 7 bases from J, the gap between germline ends came to 13 bases. CDR3 amino acids: CASRGRWDQPQHF. CDR3 DNA: TGTGCCAGTAGGGGCCGGTGGGACCAGCCCCAGCATTTT.

V is TRBV15 and J is TRBJ1-5; no definite D call. This CDR3 spans 14 amino acids. The V gene's germline CDR1 is LNHNV and CDR2 YYDKDF (reference sequence). V shed 7 bases and J shed 0 bases, with 10 bases lying between them. DNA for the CDR3: TGTGCCACCAACGGATGGTTTAGCAATCAGCCCCAGCATTTT. Translating gives CATNGWFSNQPQHF.

The rearrangement uses TRBV30 and TRBJ1-5; D unresolved. In germline, CDR1 is GTSNPN, CDR2 SVGIG (reference sequence). The CDR3 loop spans 14 amino acids. The V end lost 1 base, the J end lost 2 bases, and 9 bases lay between the germline ends. CDR3 residues: CAWSGAYGNQPQHF. CDR3 coding DNA: TGTGCCTGGAGTGGGGCCTATGGCAATCAGCCCCAGCATTTT. Complete variable domain (other parts from reference TRBV30 and TRBJ1-5): SQTIHQWPATLVQPVGSPLSLECTVEGTSNPNLYWYRQAAGRGLQLLFYSVGIGQISSEVPQNLSASRPQDRQFILSSKKLLLSDSGFYLCAWSGAYGNQPQHFGDGTRLSIL.